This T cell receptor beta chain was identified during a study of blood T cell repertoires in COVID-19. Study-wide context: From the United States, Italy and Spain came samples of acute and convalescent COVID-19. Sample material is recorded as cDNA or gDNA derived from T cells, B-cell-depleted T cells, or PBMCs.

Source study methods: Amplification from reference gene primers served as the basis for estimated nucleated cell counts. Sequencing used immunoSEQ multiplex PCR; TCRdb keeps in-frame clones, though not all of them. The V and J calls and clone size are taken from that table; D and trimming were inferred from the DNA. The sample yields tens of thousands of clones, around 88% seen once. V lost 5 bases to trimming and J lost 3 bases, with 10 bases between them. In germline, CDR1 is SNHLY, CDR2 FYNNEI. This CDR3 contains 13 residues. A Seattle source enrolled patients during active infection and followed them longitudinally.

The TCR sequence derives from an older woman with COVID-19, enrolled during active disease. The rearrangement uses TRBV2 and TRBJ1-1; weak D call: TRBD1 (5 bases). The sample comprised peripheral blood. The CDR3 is CASSLQVDTEAFF. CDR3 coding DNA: TGTGCCAGCAGTTTACAGGTAGACACTGAAGCTTTCTTT.